This note documents a single T cell receptor beta chain sequence. Its antigen remains unknown. As to time point: baseline, week 1 (first vaccination visit). The treatment is: pre-vaccination baseline after standard-of-care therapy. Donor tumors were new WHO grade 3 or 4 IDH1-mutant, ATRX-lost astrocytomas. These data originate in a study of a mutant IDH1 vaccine in newly diagnosed glioma. Turning to the study itself: Patients under treatment included approximately 60% males and 37.5% females and had a mean age of approximately 44 years. Those enrolled had earlier been treated with radiotherapy, temozolomide, or both, mostly both. General study points: Pseudoprogression appeared unlinked to shifts in leading peripheral T cell clonotypes.

Only in-frame clones appear in the TCRdb table, and some are missing; sequencing was by immunoSEQ multiplex PCR. This table has some 19,000 clones, about 85% appearing once. Germline-derived CDR1 and CDR2 are WSHSY and SAAADI. This CDR3 comprises 17 residues. Trimming cost V 0 bases and J 0 bases, with 9 bases left between them. This sequence joins TRBV10-2 and TRBJ2-6; D might be TRBD1 (5 bases). The sequence derives from a man aged 40-49 years with glioma. Sample: PBMCs, taken from a glioma patient treated with radiotherapy, temozolomide or both. Here the CDR3 reads CASSESRQSSGANVLTF. The CDR3 DNA follows: TGCGCCAGCAGTGAGTCAAGACAGAGCTCTGGGGCCAACGTCCTGACTTTC.